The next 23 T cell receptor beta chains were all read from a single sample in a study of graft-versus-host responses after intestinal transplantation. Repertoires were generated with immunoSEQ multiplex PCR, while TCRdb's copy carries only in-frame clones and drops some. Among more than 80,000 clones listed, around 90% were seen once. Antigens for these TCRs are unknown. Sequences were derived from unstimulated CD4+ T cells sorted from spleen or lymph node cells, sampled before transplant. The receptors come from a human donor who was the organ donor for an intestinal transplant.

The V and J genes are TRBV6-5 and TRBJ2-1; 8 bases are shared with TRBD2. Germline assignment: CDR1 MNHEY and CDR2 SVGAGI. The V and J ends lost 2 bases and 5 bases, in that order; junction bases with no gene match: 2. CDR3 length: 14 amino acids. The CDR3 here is CASSYGRGDNEQFF. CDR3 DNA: TGTGCCAGCAGTTACGGGCGGGGGGACAATGAGCAGTTCTTC.

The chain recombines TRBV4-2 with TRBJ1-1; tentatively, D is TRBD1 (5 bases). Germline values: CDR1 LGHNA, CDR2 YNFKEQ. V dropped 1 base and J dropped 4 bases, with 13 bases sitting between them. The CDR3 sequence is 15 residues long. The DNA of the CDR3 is TGTGCCAGCAGCCAAGTTTTGAGGGGAGGCACTGAAGCTTTCTTT. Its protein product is CASSQVLRGGTEAFF.

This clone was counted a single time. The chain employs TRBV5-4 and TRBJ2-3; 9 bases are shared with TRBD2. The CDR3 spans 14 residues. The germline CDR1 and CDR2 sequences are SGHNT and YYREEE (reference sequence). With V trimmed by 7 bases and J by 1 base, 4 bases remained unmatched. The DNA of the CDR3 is TGTGCCAGCCAAGCGGGGGGAGGCACAGATACGCAGTATTTT. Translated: CASQAGGGTDTQYF.

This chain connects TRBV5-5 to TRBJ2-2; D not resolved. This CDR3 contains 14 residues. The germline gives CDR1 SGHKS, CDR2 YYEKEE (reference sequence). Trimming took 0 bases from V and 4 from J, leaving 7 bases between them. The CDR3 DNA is TGTGCCAGCAGCTTGGTATTGAGCACCGGGGAGCTGTTTTTT. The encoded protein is CASSLVLSTGELFF.

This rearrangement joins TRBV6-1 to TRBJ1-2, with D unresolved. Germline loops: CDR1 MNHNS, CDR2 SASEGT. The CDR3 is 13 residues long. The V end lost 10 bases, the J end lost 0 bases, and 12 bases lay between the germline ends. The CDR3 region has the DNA TGTGCCACCCAACGCGCTACTAACTATGGCTACACCTTC. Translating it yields CATQRATNYGYTF.

CDR3 in DNA: TGCGCCAGCAGCTTGGGGGGGAGGGCTGAAGCTTTCTTT. This sequence encodes CASSLGGRAEAFF. The chain combines TRBV5-1 with TRBJ1-1; D perhaps matches TRBD1 (5 bases). The germline CDR1 and CDR2 sequences are SGHRS and YFSETQ. The CDR3 is 13 amino acids. The V end lost 0 bases, the J end lost 6 bases, and 9 bases lay between the germline ends.

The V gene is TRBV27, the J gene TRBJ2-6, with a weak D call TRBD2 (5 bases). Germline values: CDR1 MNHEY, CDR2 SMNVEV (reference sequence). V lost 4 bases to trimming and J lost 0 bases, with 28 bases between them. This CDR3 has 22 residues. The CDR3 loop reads CASSSRPPLGPVAGSGANVLTF. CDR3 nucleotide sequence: TGTGCCAGCAGTTCCCGGCCCCCCTTAGGTCCCGTTGCGGGCTCTGGGGCCAACGTCCTGACTTTC. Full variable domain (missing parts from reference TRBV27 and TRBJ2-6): EAQVTQNPRYLITVTGKKLTVTCSQNMNHEYMSWYRQDPGLGLRQIYYSMNVEVTDKGDVPEGYKVSRKEKRNFPLILESPSPNQTSLYFCASSSRPPLGPVAGSGANVLTFGAGSRLTVL.

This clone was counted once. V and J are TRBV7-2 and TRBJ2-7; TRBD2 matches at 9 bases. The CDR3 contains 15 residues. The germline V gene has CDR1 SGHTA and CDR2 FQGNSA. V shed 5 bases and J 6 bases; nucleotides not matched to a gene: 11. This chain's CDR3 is CASSALGLALREQYF. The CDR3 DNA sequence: TGTGCCAGCAGCGCCCTGGGACTAGCATTGCGCGAGCAGTACTTC.

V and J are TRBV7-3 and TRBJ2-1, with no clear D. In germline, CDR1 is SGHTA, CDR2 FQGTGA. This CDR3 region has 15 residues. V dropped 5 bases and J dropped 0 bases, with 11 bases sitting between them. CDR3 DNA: TGTGCCAGCAGCGACCACTACCGCTCCTACAATGAGCAGTTCTTC. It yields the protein CASSDHYRSYNEQFF.

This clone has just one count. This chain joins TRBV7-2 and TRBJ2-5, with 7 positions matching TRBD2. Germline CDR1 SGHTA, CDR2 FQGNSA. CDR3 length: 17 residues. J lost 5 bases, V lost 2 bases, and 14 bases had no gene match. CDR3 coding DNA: TGTGCCAGCAGCTTATATGGAGGGAGGGCCATGGGGGAGACCCAGTACTTC. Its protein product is CASSLYGGRAMGETQYF.

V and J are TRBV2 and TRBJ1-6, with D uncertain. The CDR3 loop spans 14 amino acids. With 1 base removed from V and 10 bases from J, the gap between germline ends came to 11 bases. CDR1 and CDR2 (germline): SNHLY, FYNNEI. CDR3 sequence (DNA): TGTGCCAGCAGTGAAGGTGGAGGAGGCTCACCCCTCCACTTT. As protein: CASSEGGGGSPLHF.

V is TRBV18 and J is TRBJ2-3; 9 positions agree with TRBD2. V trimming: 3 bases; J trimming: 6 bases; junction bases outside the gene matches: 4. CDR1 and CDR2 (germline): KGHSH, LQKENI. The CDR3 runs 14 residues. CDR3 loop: CASSPSGSLDTQYF. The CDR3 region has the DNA TGTGCCAGCTCACCTAGCGGGAGTTTGGATACGCAGTATTTT.

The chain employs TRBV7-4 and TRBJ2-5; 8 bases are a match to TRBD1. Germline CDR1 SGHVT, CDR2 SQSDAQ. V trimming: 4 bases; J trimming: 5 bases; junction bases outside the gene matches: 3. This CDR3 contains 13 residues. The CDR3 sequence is CASSSRTGETQYF. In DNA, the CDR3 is TGTGCCAGCAGCTCCCGGACAGGGGAGACCCAGTACTTC.

This chain's CDR3 is CASSAGQGKSNSGNTIYF. CDR3 sequence (DNA): TGTGCCAGCAGTGCTGGACAGGGAAAGTCGAATTCCGGAAACACCATATATTTT. This chain uses TRBV2 with TRBJ1-3; 8 positions match TRBD1. Trimming took 4 bases from V and 4 from J; bases not matched to a gene: 15. The CDR3 loop spans 18 amino acids. The germline V gene encodes CDR1 SNHLY and CDR2 FYNNEI.

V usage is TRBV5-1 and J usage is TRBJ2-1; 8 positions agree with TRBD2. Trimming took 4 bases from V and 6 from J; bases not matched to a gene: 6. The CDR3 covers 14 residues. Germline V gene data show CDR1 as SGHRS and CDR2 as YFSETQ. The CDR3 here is CASSPLAAPNEQFF. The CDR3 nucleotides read TGCGCCAGCAGCCCACTAGCGGCCCCCAATGAGCAGTTCTTC. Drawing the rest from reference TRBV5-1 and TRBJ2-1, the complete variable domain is KAGVTQTPRYLIKTRGQQVTLSCSPISGHRSVSWYQQTPGQGLQFLFEYFSETQRNKGNFPGRFSGRQFSNSRSEMNVSTLELGDSALYLCASSPLAAPNEQFFGPGTRLTVL.

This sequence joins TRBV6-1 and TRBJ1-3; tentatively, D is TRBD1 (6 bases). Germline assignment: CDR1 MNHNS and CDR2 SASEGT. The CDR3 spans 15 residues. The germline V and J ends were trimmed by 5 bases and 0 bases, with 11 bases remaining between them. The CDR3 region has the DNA TGTGCCAGCAGTCTACAGGGCCTCTCTGGAAACACCATATATTTT. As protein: CASSLQGLSGNTIYF.

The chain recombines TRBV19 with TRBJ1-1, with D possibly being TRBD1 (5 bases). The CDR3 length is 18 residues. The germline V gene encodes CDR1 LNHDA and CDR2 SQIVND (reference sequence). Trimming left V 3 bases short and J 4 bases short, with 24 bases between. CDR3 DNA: TGTGCCAGTAGTATCCTCCGCGGAGTCCTCAGCCAGGGCACTGAAGCTTTCTTT. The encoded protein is CASSILRGVLSQGTEAFF. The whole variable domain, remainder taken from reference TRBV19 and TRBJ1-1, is DGGITQSPKYLFRKEGQNVTLSCEQNLNHDAMYWYRQDPGQGLRLIYYSQIVNDFQKGDIAEGYSVSREKKESFPLTVTSAQKNPTAFYLCASSILRGVLSQGTEAFFGQGTRLTVV.

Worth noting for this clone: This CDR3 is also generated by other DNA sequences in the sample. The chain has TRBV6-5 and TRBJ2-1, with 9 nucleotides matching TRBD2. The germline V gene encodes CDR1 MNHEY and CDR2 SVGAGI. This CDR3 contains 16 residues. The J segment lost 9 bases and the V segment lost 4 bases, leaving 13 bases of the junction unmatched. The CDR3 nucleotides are TGTGCCAGCAGTTCGGGAAAAGCGGGGGGAAAAAGTGAGCAGTTCTTC. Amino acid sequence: CASSSGKAGGKSEQFF.

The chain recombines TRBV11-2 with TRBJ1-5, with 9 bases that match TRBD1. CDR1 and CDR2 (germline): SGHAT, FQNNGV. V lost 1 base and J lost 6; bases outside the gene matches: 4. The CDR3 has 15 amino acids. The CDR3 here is CASSLGGTGSQPQHF. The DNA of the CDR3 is TGTGCCAGCAGCTTAGGGGGGACAGGGAGTCAGCCCCAGCATTTT.

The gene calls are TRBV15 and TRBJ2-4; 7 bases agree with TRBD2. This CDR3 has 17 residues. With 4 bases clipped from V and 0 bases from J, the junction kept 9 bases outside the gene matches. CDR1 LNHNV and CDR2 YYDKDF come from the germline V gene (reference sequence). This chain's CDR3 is CATSKTRGSRAKNIQYF. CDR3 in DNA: TGTGCCACCAGCAAAACGCGGGGGTCCCGAGCCAAAAACATTCAGTACTTC.

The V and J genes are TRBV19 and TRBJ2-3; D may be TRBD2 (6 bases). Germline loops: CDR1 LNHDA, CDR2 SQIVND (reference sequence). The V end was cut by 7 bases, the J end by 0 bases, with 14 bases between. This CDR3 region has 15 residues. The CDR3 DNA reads TGTGCCAGTAACGGGTGGAGGGAAAGCACAGATACGCAGTATTTT. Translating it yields CASNGWRESTDTQYF. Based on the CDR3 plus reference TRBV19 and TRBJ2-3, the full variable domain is DGGITQSPKYLFRKEGQNVTLSCEQNLNHDAMYWYRQDPGQGLRLIYYSQIVNDFQKGDIAEGYSVSREKKESFPLTVTSAQKNPTAFYLCASNGWRESTDTQYFGPGTRLTVL.

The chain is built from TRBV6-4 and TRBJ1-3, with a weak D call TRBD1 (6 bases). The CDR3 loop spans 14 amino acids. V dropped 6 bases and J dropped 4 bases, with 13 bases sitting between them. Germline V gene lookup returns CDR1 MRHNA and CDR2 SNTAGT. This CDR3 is CASSPPGAGNTIYF. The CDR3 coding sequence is TGTGCCAGCAGCCCTCCAGGGGCGGGAAACACCATATATTTT.

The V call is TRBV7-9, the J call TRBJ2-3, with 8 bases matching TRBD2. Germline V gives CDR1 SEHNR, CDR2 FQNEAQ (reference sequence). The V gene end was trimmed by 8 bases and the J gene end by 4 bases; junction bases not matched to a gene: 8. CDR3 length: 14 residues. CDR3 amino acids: CASLTRGGADTQYF. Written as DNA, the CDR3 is TGTGCCAGCCTAACACGGGGGGGTGCAGATACGCAGTATTTT.